This T cell receptor beta chain was sequenced for a study of cytomegalovirus exposure and HLA in healthy donors. Across the study: A prior study identified just under 120 million unique TCR beta sequences from about 200 million T cells.

In the case of this clone: What it recognizes is unknown.

Germline CDR1 is SQVTM and CDR2 is ANQGSEA. The ends were cut back, 7 bases at V and 6 bases at J, with 21 bases in the middle. The CDR3 covers 14 residues. Points from the study as a whole: Indistinguishability led to the exclusion of some V segments, TRBV6-2 and TRBV6-3 included.

Amplification used 60 Vbeta primers and 13 Jbeta primers. Here immunoSEQ multiplex PCR was the method, and the copy in TCRdb shows in-frame clones only, minus some. The sample has under 200,000 clones, 60% to 85% seen once. The chain uses TRBV29-1 and TRBJ1-2, with TRBD1 as a possible D gene (6 bases). The sequencing input was PBMCs. The source is a man aged 35-49 years in good health and CMV-seronegative. The CDR3 coding sequence is TGCAGCGCCGGAGTCTACAGGGCCTCTGATGGCTACACCTTC. As protein: CSAGVYRASDGYTF.